The source of this T cell receptor beta chain is a study of blood T cell repertoires in COVID-19. Study-wide background: Both acute and convalescent COVID-19 samples were obtained from the United States, Italy and Spain. PBMCs, B-cell-depleted T cells, or T cells were the source of the cDNA or gDNA that made up the material.

The CDR3 length is 15 residues. Germline V gene sequence: CDR1 SGHRS, CDR2 YFSETQ. The V and J ends lost 7 bases and 0 bases respectively, with 13 bases between them. In the source study's methods: Reference gene primers were amplified, and this amplification served to estimate nucleated cell counts. Method: immunoSEQ multiplex PCR; TCRdb's copy keeps in-frame clones and lacks some. The V and J calls and the clone size are those of that table, but D and trimming were determined from the DNA. The sample consists of 350,000 to 450,000 clones, around nine tenths of them appearing once. This clone was found a few times. In Seattle, patients joined the study during active infection and were tracked longitudinally.

The receptor was derived from a woman aged 55-70 years with COVID-19, enrolled during active disease. The sequencing sample was made of peripheral blood. J is TRBJ2-2 and V is TRBV5-1; tentative D call: TRBD2 (5 bases). CDR3 DNA sequence: TGCGCCAGCCACCCCCCGGGGACGAACACCGGGGAGCTGTTTTTT. This sequence encodes CASHPPGTNTGELFF.